The T cell receptor (beta chain) under discussion was sequenced for a study of blood T cells in healthy people across ages. A note on this clonotype: What it binds is not known.

PCR was performed a second time for about 6 to 12 cycles using a sample-barcoded 5' primer and a J-beta primer mix. TCRdb ran MiXCR on the 5' RACE reads and lists one entry per CDR3 protein. The sample has about 840,000 distinct CDR3 sequences; roughly 29% are singletons. Trimming cost V 5 bases and J 5 bases; bases outside gene matches: 5. The CDR3 covers 16 residues. Study-wide results and limits: PBMCs that were unsorted prevented a conclusive naive versus antigen-experienced comparison.

These data also formed part of another study, on T cells of mothers and their children. That publication notes: Each child gave a few million TCR beta CDR3 reads (each mother, over 10 million).

Sequenced material: blood. The clonotype comes from a woman in her thirties or forties in good health. V usage is TRBV12-3 or TRBV12-4 and J usage is TRBJ2-1; 14 bases fit TRBD2. The CDR3 DNA is TGTGCCAGCAGTCTCGGGACTAGCGGGGGCCACAATGAGCAGTTCTTC. Its translation is CASSLGTSGGHNEQFF.